These 8 T cell receptor beta chains were sequenced from one sample in a study of PD-L1 blockade in urothelial cancer. Assay: immunoSEQ multiplex PCR; the TCRdb copy retains only in-frame clones and omits some. The profile covers 95,000 or so clones, with around 87% appearing a single time and roughly 2% taken by the ten largest. Time point specified: pretreatment peripheral blood. The sample in question was PBMCs, obtained around atezolizumab (anti-PD-L1) treatment. The receptors stem from a man aged 55 to 69 with urothelial cancer.

V usage is TRBV5-1 and J usage is TRBJ2-2; perhaps TRBD2 as D (6 bases). This CDR3 spans 16 amino acids. Germline CDR1 reads SGHRS; CDR2 reads YFSETQ. V was pared by 7 bases and J by 6 bases, with 22 bases between. CDR3 coding DNA: TGCGCCAGCGAAAAGGACTCCGGGGACTCCTCCGGGGAGCTGTTTTTT. Translating gives CASEKDSGDSSGELFF.

This rearrangement joins TRBV30 to TRBJ2-1, with D perhaps matching TRBD2 (6 bases). Germline assignment: CDR1 GTSNPN and CDR2 SVGIG (reference sequence). This CDR3 has 15 amino acids. V was shortened by 3 bases and J by 0 bases, with 12 bases between the two germline ends. CDR3 amino acids: CAWSRPGDSYNEQFF. The CDR3 DNA reads TGTGCCTGGAGCCGACCGGGGGACTCCTACAATGAGCAGTTCTTC.

This clone was found a few times. The chain links TRBV5-1 to TRBJ2-7; D gene unclear. The germline V and J ends were trimmed by 0 bases and 1 base, with 2 bases remaining between them. The CDR3 is 12 amino acids. From germline, CDR1 is SGHRS and CDR2 YFSETQ. CDR3 loop: CASSLASYEQYF. The CDR3 nucleotides are TGCGCCAGCAGCTTGGCGTCCTACGAGCAGTACTTC.

This sequence joins TRBV5-1 and TRBJ2-1; the match to TRBD2 covers 7 bases. The V gene end was trimmed by 3 bases and the J gene end by 6 bases; junction bases not matched to a gene: 6. CDR1 is SGHRS, CDR2 YFSETQ, per germline. This CDR3 region has 14 residues. Here the CDR3 DNA reads TGCGCCAGCAGCTGGCCGGGACTACGCAATGAGCAGTTCTTC. Translated: CASSWPGLRNEQFF.

On this clone: The same CDR3 arises from other DNA sequences in this sample as well. The genes are TRBV4-2 and TRBJ2-7; D is perhaps TRBD2 (6 bases). The V end was cut by 4 bases, the J end by 0 bases, with 10 bases between. This CDR3 is 14 amino acids long. Per germline, CDR1 LGHNA and CDR2 YNFKEQ. The CDR3, as DNA: TGTGCCAGCAGCCCGGGAGTAGGCTCCTACGAGCAGTACTTC. It encodes CASSPGVGSYEQYF.

The V and J genes are TRBV11-2 and TRBJ2-7; 9 bases fit TRBD1. V lost 1 base and J lost 2; bases outside the gene matches: 0. Looked up from germline, CDR1 is SGHAT and CDR2 is FQNNGV. The CDR3 has 14 residues. The CDR3 spells CASSLGQGAYEQYF. The CDR3 DNA reads as TGTGCCAGCAGCTTAGGACAGGGGGCCTACGAGCAGTACTTC. The full variable domain, completed using reference TRBV11-2 and TRBJ2-7, is EAGVAQSPRYKIIEKRQSVAFWCNPISGHATLYWYQQILGQGPKLLIQFQNNGVVDDSQLPKDRFSAERLKGVDSTLKIQPAKLEDSAVYLCASSLGQGAYEQYFGPGTRLTVT.

The chain recombines TRBV19 with TRBJ2-7; 8 bases agree with TRBD2. V was clipped by 9 bases and J by 3 bases; unmatched bases: 13. This CDR3 has 15 residues. CDR1 and CDR2 from the germline V gene are LNHDA and SQIVND (reference sequence). In nucleotides, the CDR3 is TGTGCCAGCGGGCTACCGGGACTAGGTCACTACGAGCAGTACTTC. This sequence encodes CASGLPGLGHYEQYF.

This clone appeared a few times. In DNA, the CDR3 is TGTGCCAGCAAGGAAGACAGGGGGAATTCACCCCTCCACTTT. Its translation: CASKEDRGNSPLHF. The chain recombines TRBV28 with TRBJ1-6; 9 nucleotides match TRBD1. V lost 7 bases and J lost 7; bases outside the gene matches: 5. This CDR3 spans 14 amino acids. Looked up from germline, CDR1 is MDHEN and CDR2 is SYDVKM.